One and the same sample provided the 14 T cell receptor beta chains below, sequenced in a study of cytomegalovirus exposure and HLA in healthy donors. The PCR had 60 Vbeta and 13 Jbeta primers. Using immunoSEQ multiplex PCR, the repertoire was profiled, and TCRdb retains in-frame clones only, with some absent. Among 100,000 to 120,000 clones listed, approximately 86% were seen once. The specimen was PBMCs. These TCRs come from a man younger than 35 in good health and CMV-seronegative.

J is TRBJ2-7 and V is TRBV28; TRBD1 matches 7 bases. The CDR3 runs 20 residues. CDR1 and CDR2 from the germline V gene are MDHEN and SYDVKM. Trimming removed 3 bases from V and 0 bases from J; junction bases left unmatched: 20. In DNA form, the CDR3 reads TGTGCCAGCAGTTTGGGTAGTTGGGGACAGAGGATTCAAAGCTCCTACGAGCAGTACTTC. Residues: CASSLGSWGQRIQSSYEQYF.

The V call is TRBV5-1, the J call TRBJ2-7; D unresolved. The V gene lost 4 bases and the J gene lost 0 bases, with 5 bases spanning the gap. Germline values: CDR1 SGHRS, CDR2 YFSETQ. This CDR3 has 12 amino acids. CDR3 loop: CASSLSSYEQYF. The DNA of the CDR3 is TGCGCCAGCAGCCTATCCTCCTACGAGCAGTACTTC.

V gene TRBV10-1 combines with J gene TRBJ2-5; the D gene is possibly TRBD2 (5 bases). This CDR3 is 14 amino acids long. The germline V and J ends were trimmed by 0 bases and 5 bases, with 10 bases remaining between them. The germline V gene has CDR1 WNHNN and CDR2 SYGVQD (reference sequence). The CDR3 sequence is CASSESSRGETQYF. The CDR3 DNA reads as TGCGCCAGCAGTGAGTCGAGTCGAGGGGAGACCCAGTACTTC.

The J gene is TRBJ2-1, the V gene TRBV5-1, with TRBD1 matching over 7 bases. This CDR3 contains 13 residues. Germline V gene data show CDR1 as SGHRS and CDR2 as YFSETQ. V gave up 1 base and J gave up 7 bases; unmatched junction bases: 2. The CDR3, as DNA: TGCGCCAGCAGCTTGAACAGGGGTAATGAGCAGTTCTTC. Its protein product is CASSLNRGNEQFF.

The chain is built from TRBV4-1 and TRBJ2-1, with 11 nucleotides matching TRBD2. The germline CDR1 and CDR2 sequences are MGHRA and YSYEKL. V trimming: 2 bases; J trimming: 8 bases; junction bases outside the gene matches: 5. The CDR3 totals 15 residues. CDR3 residues: CASSQPGTSGYEQFF. In DNA form, the CDR3 reads TGCGCCAGCAGCCAACCCGGGACTAGCGGCTATGAGCAGTTCTTC.

The chain has TRBV19 and TRBJ1-1; no clear D gene. V lost 7 bases, J lost 11 bases, and 17 bases lay in between. CDR3 length: 12 residues. CDR1 is LNHDA and CDR2 is SQIVND in the germline V gene (reference sequence). For the CDR3, the DNA is TGTGCCAGTACCAGACGCGGAGGCCGGGCTTTCTTT. Encoded protein: CASTRRGGRAFF. The full variable domain, completed using reference TRBV19 and TRBJ1-1, is DGGITQSPKYLFRKEGQNVTLSCEQNLNHDAMYWYRQDPGQGLRLIYYSQIVNDFQKGDIAEGYSVSREKKESFPLTVTSAQKNPTAFYLCASTRRGGRAFFGQGTRLTVV.

V is TRBV28 and J is TRBJ1-2; D is uncertain. The CDR3 length is 12 residues. Trimming pared 5 bases from V and 3 bases from J, leaving 7 bases between. Per the germline V gene, CDR1 is MDHEN and CDR2 is SYDVKM. CDR3 bases: TGTGCCAGCAGTCCACGGGACTATGGCTACACCTTC. Its translation is CASSPRDYGYTF.

This chain links TRBV5-6 with TRBJ1-2; D unclear. Germline-derived CDR1 and CDR2 are SGHDT and YYEEEE. The length of the CDR3 is 14 residues. Trimming stripped 0 bases from V and 3 bases from J, with 9 bases between. The DNA of the CDR3 is TGTGCCAGCAGCTTGGAACTGCCTTACTATGGCTACACCTTC. Residues: CASSLELPYYGYTF.

This clone was observed a few times. The V and J genes are TRBV28 and TRBJ2-7; possible D gene TRBD1, 6 bases. This CDR3 is 14 amino acids long. Between the trimmed V and J ends, which lost 4 bases and 2 bases, there was a span of 12 bases. Germline V gives CDR1 MDHEN, CDR2 SYDVKM. The CDR3 DNA follows: TGTGCCAGCAGTTCCCGAGGGGGTCCCTACGAGCAGTACTTC. This encodes CASSSRGGPYEQYF.

This clone was counted between two and nine times. The rearrangement links TRBV28 to TRBJ2-3; 10 nucleotides align to TRBD1. This CDR3 has 15 residues. V dropped 6 bases and J dropped 6; count of bases not matched to a gene: 9. Germline V gene sequence: CDR1 MDHEN, CDR2 SYDVKM. CDR3 loop: CASSLLTGGSDTQYF. CDR3 DNA: TGTGCCAGCAGCTTACTGACAGGGGGCAGCGATACGCAGTATTTT.

The chain combines TRBV5-6 with TRBJ1-5; D not resolved. This CDR3 region has 17 residues. The V end lost 4 bases, the J end lost 0 bases, and 17 bases lay between the germline ends. Germline V gene sequence: CDR1 SGHDT, CDR2 YYEEEE. CDR3 protein: CASSAARYPLSNQPQHF. In nucleotides, the CDR3 is TGTGCCAGCAGCGCCGCGCGCTACCCTCTTAGCAATCAGCCCCAGCATTTT.

The rearrangement joins TRBV11-1 to TRBJ2-1; 12 nucleotides match TRBD2. Germline lookup yields CDR1 SGHAT and CDR2 FQDESV (reference sequence). This CDR3 comprises 16 residues. V dropped 5 bases and J dropped 5; count of bases not matched to a gene: 7. DNA of the CDR3: TGTGCCAGCAGCCAACGGACTAGCGGGACTCACAATGAGCAGTTCTTC. Encoded protein: CASSQRTSGTHNEQFF.

V gene TRBV19 combines with J gene TRBJ1-2; a possible D gene is TRBD1 (6 bases). The CDR3 contains 13 residues. In germline, CDR1 is LNHDA, CDR2 SQIVND (reference sequence). Trimming removed 7 bases at V and 5 bases at J, with 14 bases between. The CDR3, as DNA: TGTGCCAGTACCACGGACAGTGCTTATGGCTACACCTTC. Its protein is CASTTDSAYGYTF.

V gene TRBV5-4 combines with J gene TRBJ2-7; 7 nucleotides align to TRBD1. Trimming took 4 bases from V and 5 from J; bases not matched to a gene: 12. CDR1 and CDR2 from the germline V gene are SGHNT and YYREEE (reference sequence). CDR3 length equals 15 residues. The DNA for the CDR3 is TGTGCCAGCAGCCCCCAGACAGGGATTGGTGACGAGCAGTACTTC. Translating gives CASSPQTGIGDEQYF.